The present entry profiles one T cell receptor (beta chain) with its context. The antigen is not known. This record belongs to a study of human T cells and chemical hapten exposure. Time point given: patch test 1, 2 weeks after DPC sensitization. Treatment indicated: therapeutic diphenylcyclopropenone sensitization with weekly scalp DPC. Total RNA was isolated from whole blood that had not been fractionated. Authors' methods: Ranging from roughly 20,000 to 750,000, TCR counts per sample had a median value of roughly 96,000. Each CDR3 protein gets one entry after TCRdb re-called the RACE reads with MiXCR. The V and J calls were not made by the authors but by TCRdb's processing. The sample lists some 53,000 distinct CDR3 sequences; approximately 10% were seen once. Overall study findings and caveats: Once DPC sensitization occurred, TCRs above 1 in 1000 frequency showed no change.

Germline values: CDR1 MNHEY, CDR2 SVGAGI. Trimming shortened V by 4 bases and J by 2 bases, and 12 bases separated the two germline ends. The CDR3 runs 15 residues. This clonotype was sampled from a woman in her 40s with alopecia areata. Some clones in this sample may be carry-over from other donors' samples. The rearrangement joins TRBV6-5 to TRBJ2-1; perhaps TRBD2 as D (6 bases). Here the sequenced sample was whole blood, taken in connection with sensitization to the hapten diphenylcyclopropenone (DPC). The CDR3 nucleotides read TGTGCCAGCAGTTTGACGGGGGACCCCTACAATGAGCAGTTCTTC. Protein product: CASSLTGDPYNEQFF.